This record covers a single T cell receptor beta chain. Its antigen remains unknown. At one of its ends the junction is not consistent with the germline gene, which may arise from a read error. The germline gives CDR1 SQVTM, CDR2 ANQGSEA. CDR3 length: 12 amino acids. The source of the sample is a study of blood T cells in healthy people across ages. Study observations and caveats: TCR beta diversity, measured per million T cells, fell in a roughly linear way with age.

A second roughly 6 to 11 cycle PCR used barcoded and J-beta primers. MiXCR was run by TCRdb on the 5' RACE reads, yielding one entry per CDR3 protein. This table holds around 1,000,000 distinct CDR3 sequences, 35% to 40% found once. J is TRBJ1-1 and V is TRBV29-1; no reliable D call. The clonotype comes from a young man in good health. Sequences were obtained from blood. DNA for the CDR3: TGCAGCGCCTTAGGGCGTCACACTGGAGCTTTCTTT. Translation: CSALGRHTGAFF.